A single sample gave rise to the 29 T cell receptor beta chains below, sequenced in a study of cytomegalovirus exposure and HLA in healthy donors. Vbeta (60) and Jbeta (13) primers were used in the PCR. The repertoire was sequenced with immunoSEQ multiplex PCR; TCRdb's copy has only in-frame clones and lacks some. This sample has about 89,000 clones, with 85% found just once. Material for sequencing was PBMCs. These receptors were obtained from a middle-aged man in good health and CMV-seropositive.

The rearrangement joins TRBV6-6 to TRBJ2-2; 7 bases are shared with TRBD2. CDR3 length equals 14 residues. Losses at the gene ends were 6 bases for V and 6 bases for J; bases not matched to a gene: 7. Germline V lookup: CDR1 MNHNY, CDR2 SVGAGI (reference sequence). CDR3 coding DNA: TGTGCCAGCAGCCTACGGGGAGGGCCCGGGGAGCTGTTTTTT. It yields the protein CASSLRGGPGELFF.

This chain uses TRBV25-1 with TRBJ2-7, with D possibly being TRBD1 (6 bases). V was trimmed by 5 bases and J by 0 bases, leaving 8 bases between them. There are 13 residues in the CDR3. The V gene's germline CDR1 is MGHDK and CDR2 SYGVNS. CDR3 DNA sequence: TGTGCCAGCAGTATGGGGGCCTCCTACGAGCAGTACTTC. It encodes CASSMGASYEQYF.

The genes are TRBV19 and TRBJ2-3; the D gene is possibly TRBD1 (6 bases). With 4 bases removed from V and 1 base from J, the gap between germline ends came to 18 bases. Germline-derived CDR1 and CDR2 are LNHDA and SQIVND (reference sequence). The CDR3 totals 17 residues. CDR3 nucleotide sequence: TGTGCCAGTAGTAAAACTATGGCAGGGGTTGGCACAGATACGCAGTATTTT. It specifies CASSKTMAGVGTDTQYF.

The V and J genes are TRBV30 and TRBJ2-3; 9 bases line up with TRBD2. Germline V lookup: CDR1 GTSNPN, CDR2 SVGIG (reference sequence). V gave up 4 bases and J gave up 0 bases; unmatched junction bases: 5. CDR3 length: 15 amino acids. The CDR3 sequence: CAWTLAGASTDTQYF. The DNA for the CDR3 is TGTGCCTGGACCTTAGCGGGGGCCAGCACAGATACGCAGTATTTT.

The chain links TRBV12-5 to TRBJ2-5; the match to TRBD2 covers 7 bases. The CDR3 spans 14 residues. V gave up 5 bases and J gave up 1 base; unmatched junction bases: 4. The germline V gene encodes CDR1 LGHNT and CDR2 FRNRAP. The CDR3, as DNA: TGTGCTAGTGGTAGCGGGGAAACCCAAGAGACCCAGTACTTC. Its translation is CASGSGETQETQYF.

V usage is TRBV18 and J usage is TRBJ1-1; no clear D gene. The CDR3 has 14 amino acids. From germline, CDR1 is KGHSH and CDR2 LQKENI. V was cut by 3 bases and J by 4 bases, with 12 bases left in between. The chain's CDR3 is CASSPPRVGTEAFF. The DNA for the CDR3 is TGTGCCAGCTCACCGCCCCGGGTGGGCACTGAAGCTTTCTTT.

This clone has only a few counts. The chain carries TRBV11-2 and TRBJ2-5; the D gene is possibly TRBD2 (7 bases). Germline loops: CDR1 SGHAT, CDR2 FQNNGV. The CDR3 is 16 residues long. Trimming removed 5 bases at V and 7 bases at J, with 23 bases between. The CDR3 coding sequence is TGTGCCAGCAGCCCAAGGGGTACTAGCGAGGGGGGGACCCAGTACTTC. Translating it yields CASSPRGTSEGGTQYF.

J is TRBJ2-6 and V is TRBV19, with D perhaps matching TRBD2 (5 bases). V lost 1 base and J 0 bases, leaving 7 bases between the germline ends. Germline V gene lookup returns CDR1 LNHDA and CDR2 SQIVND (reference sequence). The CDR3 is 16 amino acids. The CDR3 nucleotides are TGTGCCAGTAGTATAGTGGGAGCCTCTGGGGCCAACGTCCTGACTTTC. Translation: CASSIVGASGANVLTF. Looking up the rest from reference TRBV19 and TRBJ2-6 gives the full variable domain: DGGITQSPKYLFRKEGQNVTLSCEQNLNHDAMYWYRQDPGQGLRLIYYSQIVNDFQKGDIAEGYSVSREKKESFPLTVTSAQKNPTAFYLCASSIVGASGANVLTFGAGSRLTVL.

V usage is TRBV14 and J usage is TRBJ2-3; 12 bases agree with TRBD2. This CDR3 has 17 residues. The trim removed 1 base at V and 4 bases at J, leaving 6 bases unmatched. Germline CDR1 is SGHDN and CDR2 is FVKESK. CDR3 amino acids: CASSQALTSGGPDTQYF. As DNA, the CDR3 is TGTGCCAGCAGCCAAGCCCTGACTAGCGGGGGACCAGATACGCAGTATTTT.

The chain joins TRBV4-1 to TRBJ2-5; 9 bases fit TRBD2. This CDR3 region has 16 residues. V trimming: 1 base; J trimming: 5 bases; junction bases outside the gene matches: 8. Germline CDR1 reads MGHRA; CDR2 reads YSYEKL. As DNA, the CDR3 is TGCGCCAGCAGCCAAGTACGGGCGGGGGGGCAGGAGACCCAGTACTTC. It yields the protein CASSQVRAGGQETQYF.

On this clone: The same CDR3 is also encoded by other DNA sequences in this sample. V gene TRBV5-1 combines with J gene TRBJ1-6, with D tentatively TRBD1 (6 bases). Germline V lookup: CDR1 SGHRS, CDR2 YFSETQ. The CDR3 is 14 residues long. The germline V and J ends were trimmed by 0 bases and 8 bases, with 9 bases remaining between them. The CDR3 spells CASSLEGGDSPLHF. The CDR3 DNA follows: TGCGCCAGCAGCTTGGAAGGGGGTGATTCACCCCTCCACTTT.

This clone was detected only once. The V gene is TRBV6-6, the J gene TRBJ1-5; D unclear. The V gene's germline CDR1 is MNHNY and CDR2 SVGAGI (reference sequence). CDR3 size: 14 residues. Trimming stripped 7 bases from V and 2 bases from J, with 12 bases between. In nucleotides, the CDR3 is TGTGCCAGCACCGCAAACCGAGGCAATCAGCCCCAGCATTTT. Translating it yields CASTANRGNQPQHF.

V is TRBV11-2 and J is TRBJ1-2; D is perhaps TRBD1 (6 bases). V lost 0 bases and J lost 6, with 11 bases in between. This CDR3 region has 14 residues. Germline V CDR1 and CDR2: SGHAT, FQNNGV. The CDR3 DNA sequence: TGTGCCAGCAGCTTAGACAGGGGAGGGAATGGCTACACCTTC. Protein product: CASSLDRGGNGYTF.

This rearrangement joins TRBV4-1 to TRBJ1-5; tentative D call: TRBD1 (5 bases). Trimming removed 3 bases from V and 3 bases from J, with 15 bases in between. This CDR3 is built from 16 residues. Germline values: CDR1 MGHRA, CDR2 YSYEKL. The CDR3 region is CASSQDSRGDNQPQHF. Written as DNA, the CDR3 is TGCGCCAGCAGCCAGGATAGTAGGGGCGACAATCAGCCCCAGCATTTT.

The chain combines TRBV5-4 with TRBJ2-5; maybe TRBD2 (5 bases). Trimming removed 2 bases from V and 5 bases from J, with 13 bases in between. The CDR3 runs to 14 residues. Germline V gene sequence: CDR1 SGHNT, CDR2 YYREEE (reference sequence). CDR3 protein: CASSFALGEETQYF. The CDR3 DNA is TGTGCCAGCAGCTTCGCACTTGGGGAGGAGACCCAGTACTTC.

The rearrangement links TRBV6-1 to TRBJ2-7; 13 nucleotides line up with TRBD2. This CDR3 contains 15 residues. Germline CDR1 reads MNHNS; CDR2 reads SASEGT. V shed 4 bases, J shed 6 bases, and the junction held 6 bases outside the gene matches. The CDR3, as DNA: TGTGCCAGCAGTGGGACTAGCGGGAGCCCAAGCGAGCAGTACTTC. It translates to CASSGTSGSPSEQYF.

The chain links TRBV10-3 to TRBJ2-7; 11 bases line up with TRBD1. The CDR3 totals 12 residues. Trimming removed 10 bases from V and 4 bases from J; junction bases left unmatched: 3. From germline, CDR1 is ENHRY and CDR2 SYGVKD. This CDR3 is CATGTGGYEQYF. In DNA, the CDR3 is TGTGCCACCGGGACAGGGGGTTACGAGCAGTACTTC.

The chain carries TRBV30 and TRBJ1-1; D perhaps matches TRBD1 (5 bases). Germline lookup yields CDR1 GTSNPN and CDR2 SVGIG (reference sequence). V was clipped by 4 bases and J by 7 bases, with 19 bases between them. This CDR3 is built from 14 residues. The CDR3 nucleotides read TGTGCCTGGACCCGCCTGGGGCCGTTCCGTGAAGCTTTCTTT. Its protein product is CAWTRLGPFREAFF.

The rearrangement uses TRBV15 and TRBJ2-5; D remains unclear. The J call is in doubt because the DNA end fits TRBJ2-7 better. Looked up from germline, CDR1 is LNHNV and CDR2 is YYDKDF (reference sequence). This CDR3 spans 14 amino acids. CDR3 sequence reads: CATSRGGVPYEQYF. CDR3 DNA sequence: TGTGCCACCAGCAGAGGAGGCGTCCCCTACGAGCAGTACTTC.

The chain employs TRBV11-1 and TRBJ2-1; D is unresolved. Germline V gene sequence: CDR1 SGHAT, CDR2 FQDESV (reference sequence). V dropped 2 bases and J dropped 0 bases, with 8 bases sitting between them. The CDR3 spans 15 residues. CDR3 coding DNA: TGTGCCAGCAGCTTACGACTGAGCTCCTACAATGAGCAGTTCTTC. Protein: CASSLRLSSYNEQFF.

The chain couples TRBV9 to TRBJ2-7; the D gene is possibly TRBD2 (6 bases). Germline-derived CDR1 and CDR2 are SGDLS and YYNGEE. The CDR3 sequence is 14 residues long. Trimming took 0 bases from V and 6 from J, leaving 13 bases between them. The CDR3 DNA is TGTGCCAGCAGCGTAGGCGGGAAGGTGGGCGAGCAGTACTTC. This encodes CASSVGGKVGEQYF.

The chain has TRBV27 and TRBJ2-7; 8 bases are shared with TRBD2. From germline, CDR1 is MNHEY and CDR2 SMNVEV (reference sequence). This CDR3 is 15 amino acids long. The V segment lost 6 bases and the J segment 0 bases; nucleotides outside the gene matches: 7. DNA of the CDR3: TGTGCCAGCAGAGGTGCGGGAGGACCCTCCTACGAGCAGTACTTC. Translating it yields CASRGAGGPSYEQYF.

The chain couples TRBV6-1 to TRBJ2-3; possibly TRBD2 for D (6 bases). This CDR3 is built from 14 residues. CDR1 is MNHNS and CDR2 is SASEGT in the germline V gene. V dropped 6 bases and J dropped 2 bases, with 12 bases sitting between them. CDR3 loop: CASSLSGLTDTQYF. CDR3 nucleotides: TGTGCCAGCAGCCTTAGCGGCCTCACAGATACGCAGTATTTT.

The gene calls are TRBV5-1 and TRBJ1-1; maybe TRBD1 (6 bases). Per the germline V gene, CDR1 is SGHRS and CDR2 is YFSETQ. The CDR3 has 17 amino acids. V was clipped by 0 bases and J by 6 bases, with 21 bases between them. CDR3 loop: CASSLGLDRPQRSEAFF. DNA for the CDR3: TGCGCCAGCAGCTTGGGGCTCGACAGGCCTCAGCGGTCTGAAGCTTTCTTT.

CDR3 in DNA: TGTGCCAGCAGTGAAGCGAACAGGGGGCTGGTAAGTGAAGCTTTCTTT. Its translation is CASSEANRGLVSEAFF. The chain recombines TRBV6-1 with TRBJ1-1, with 9 bases lining up with TRBD1. After removal of 0 bases from V and 7 bases from J, the junction contained 9 bases not matched to a gene. Germline V gives CDR1 MNHNS, CDR2 SASEGT. The CDR3 sequence is 16 residues long.

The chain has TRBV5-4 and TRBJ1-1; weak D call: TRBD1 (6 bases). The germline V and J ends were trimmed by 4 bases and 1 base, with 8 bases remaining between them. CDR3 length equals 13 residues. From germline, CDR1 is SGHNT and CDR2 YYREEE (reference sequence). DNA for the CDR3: TGTGCCAGCAGCGGGGGACAGAACACTGAAGCTTTCTTT. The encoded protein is CASSGGQNTEAFF.

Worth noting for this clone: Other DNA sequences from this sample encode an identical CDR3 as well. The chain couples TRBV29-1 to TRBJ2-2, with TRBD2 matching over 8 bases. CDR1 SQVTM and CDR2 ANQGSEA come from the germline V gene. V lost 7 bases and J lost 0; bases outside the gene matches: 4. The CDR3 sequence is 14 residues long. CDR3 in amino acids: CSGSRGANTGELFF. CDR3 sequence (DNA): TGCAGCGGATCGCGGGGGGCGAACACCGGGGAGCTGTTTTTT.

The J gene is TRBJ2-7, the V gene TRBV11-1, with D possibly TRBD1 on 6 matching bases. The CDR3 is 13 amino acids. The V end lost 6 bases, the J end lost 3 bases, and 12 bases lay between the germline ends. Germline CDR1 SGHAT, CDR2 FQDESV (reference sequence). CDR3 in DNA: TGTGCCAGCAGTTGGACAGACGGCTACGAGCAGTACTTC. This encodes CASSWTDGYEQYF.

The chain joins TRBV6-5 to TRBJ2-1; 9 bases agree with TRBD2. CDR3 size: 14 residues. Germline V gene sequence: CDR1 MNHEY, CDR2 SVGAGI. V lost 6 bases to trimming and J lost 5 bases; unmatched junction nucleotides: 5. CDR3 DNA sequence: TGTGCCAGCAGAGGGACTAGCCCCCACAATGAGCAGTTCTTC. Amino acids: CASRGTSPHNEQFF.